This is a list of T cell receptor beta chains from one sample in a study of CD8+ T cells in alopecia areata. Only in-frame clones appear in the TCRdb table, and some are missing; sequencing was by immunoSEQ multiplex PCR. Here the sample spans around 100,000 clones, roughly 55% being singletons. The sample here was CD8+ T cells sorted from blood, taken at week 24, from a patient treated with tofacitinib. The receptors originated from a human donor with alopecia areata. The CDR3 runs from the conserved cysteine through the conserved F or W.

V gene: TRBV2
J gene: TRBJ2-1
CDR3 protein: CASSVVTYNEQFF

V gene: TRBV9
J gene: TRBJ2-7
CDR3 protein: CASSEGREAYEQYF

V gene: TRBV4-1
J gene: TRBJ1-2
CDR3 protein: CASSQDRTGLIYGYTF

V gene: TRBV15
J gene: TRBJ2-7
CDR3 protein: CATRTLLGEQYF

V gene: TRBV29-1
J gene: TRBJ1-2
CDR3 protein: CSVEDRTGGGYTF

V gene: TRBV6-1
J gene: TRBJ2-7
CDR3 protein: CASSELTVSEYEQYF

V gene: TRBV27
J gene: TRBJ2-3
CDR3 protein: CASTDKPDTQYF

V gene: TRBV5-6
J gene: TRBJ2-7
CDR3 protein: CASSFLAGLAGTYEQYF

V gene: TRBV4-3
J gene: TRBJ2-1
CDR3 protein: CASSQVGAGNEQFF

V gene: TRBV7-2
J gene: TRBJ1-6
CDR3 protein: CASSLAGQGDRIVSPLHF

V gene: TRBV7-9
J gene: TRBJ1-2
CDR3 protein: CASSLDRQANYGYTF

V gene: TRBV13
J gene: TRBJ2-1
CDR3 protein: CASSLAASGEDEQFF

V gene: TRBV19
J gene: TRBJ1-6
CDR3 protein: CASSPLPRGGGPLHF

V gene: TRBV2
J gene: TRBJ2-7
CDR3 protein: CASSDAETGSYEQYF

V gene: TRBV7-8
J gene: TRBJ2-6
CDR3 protein: CASRLLATGEIPGANVLTF

V gene: TRBV5-1
J gene: TRBJ2-7
CDR3 protein: CASSFRDRGYEQYF

V gene: TRBV6-5
J gene: TRBJ2-1
CDR3 protein: CASSYSGGFEQFF

V gene: TRBV27
J gene: TRBJ2-7
CDR3 protein: CASSFSHDYEQYF

V gene: TRBV9
J gene: TRBJ2-2
CDR3 protein: CASSGHRQRGDTGELFF

V gene: TRBV27
J gene: TRBJ2-2
CDR3 protein: CASSSPAGGNTGELFF

V gene: TRBV30
J gene: TRBJ2-7
CDR3 protein: CAWSQGLTYEQYF

V gene: TRBV6-4
J gene: TRBJ2-5
CDR3 protein: CASSGTSGGAETQYF

V gene: TRBV18
J gene: TRBJ2-3
CDR3 protein: CASSPPKGLGTDTQYF

V gene: TRBV9
J gene: TRBJ2-1
CDR3 protein: CASSVEGEGNSDDEQFF

V gene: TRBV30
J gene: TRBJ1-1
CDR3 protein: CAWTPGGRAEAFF

V gene: TRBV4-2
J gene: TRBJ2-5
CDR3 protein: CASSQAPKWGEQETQYF